This T cell receptor beta chain was identified in a study of beta chain features in type 1 diabetes. The isolated RNA, all of it, was reverse transcribed, so expressed TCRB transcripts were what got sequenced. The table came from immunoSEQ multiplex PCR; TCRdb's copy has only in-frame clones and leaves some out. This table holds some 44,000 clones, over 50% found once. This CDR3 contains 15 residues. V lost 5 bases and J lost 4, with 17 bases in between. The germline CDR1 and CDR2 sequences are MNHEY and SMNVEV (reference sequence). The clonotype comes from a woman between 18 and 30 years old in good health. The rearrangement links TRBV27 to TRBJ2-5; possibly TRBD2 for D (7 bases). Sequencing used Tregs from blood. The CDR3 nucleotides read TGTGCCAGCAGTAACGCTAGGGGGGGCAGAGAGACCCAGTACTTC. Its protein is CASSNARGGRETQYF.